This is a list of T cell receptor beta chains from one sample in a study of CD8+CD57+ T cells in acquired aplastic anemia. One entry per CDR3 protein, called by TCRdb with MiXCR from the reads. The table records 260,000 or so distinct CDR3 sequences, 65% to 90% of them present only once. The sample consisted of sorted CD4+, CD8+, or CD8+CD57+ T cells (not recorded which) from PBMCs. These receptors were collected from a human donor with aplastic anemia. The CDR3 runs from the conserved cysteine through the conserved F or W. Fields, in order: V gene, clone size, J gene, CDR3 length, D gene, CDR3 protein, CDR3 DNA. A D gene is named only where the DNA matches it firmly. A clone size is listed for some rows: how often the clone was seen (once, few, many), or a class if it is expanded.

V: TRBV19
size: NA
J: TRBJ1-5
length: 14
D: TRBD1
CDR3: CASSSQGAYQPQHF
DNA: TGTGCCAGTAGTAGCCAGGGGGCTTATCAGCCCCAGCATTTT

V: TRBV7-9
size: NA
J: TRBJ2-7
length: 16
D: TRBD1
CDR3: CASSLWFPGGKVVGYF
DNA: TGTGCCAGCAGCTTATGGTTTCCAGGGGGCAAGGTAGTTGGGTACTTC

V: TRBV7-2
size: NA
J: TRBJ2-5
length: 12
D: NA
CDR3: CASNGASETQYF
DNA: TGTGCCAGCAACGGAGCTAGTGAGACACAGTACTTC

V: TRBV20-1
size: NA
J: TRBJ2-5
length: 15
D: TRBD2
CDR3: CSARQREVPQETQYF
DNA: TGCAGTGCTCGTCAGCGGGAGGTACCGCAGGAGACCCAGTACTTC

V: TRBV7-8
size: NA
J: TRBJ2-3
length: 12
D: NA
CDR3: CASSVGPDTQSF
DNA: TGTGCCAGCAGCGTTGGTCCAGATACGCAATCCTTT

V: TRBV2
size: NA
J: TRBJ2-3
length: 13
D: NA
CDR3: CASGVTGADTRSF
DNA: TGTGCCAGCGGGGTCACGGGCGCAGATACGCGGTCTTTT

V: TRBV19
size: NA
J: TRBJ2-1
length: 15
D: NA
CDR3: CASSISWTYNQQQFF
DNA: TGTGCCAGTAGTATTTCTTGGACTTACAATCAGCAGCAGTTCTTT

V: TRBV20-1
size: few
J: TRBJ2-3
length: 15
D: TRBD1
CDR3: CSARPTDRDTDTQYF
DNA: TGCAGTGCTAGACCCACCGACAGGGACACAGATACGCAGTATTTT

V: TRBV12-5
size: NA
J: TRBJ2-3
length: 13
D: NA
CDR3: CASTPGGTDTQYF
DNA: TGTGCTAGCACGCCCGGGGGCACAGATACGCAGTATTTT

V: TRBV12-3/TRBV12-4
size: NA
J: TRBJ2-1
length: 12
D: NA
CDR3: CASSSWGEEQFF
DNA: TGTGCCAGCAGTTCTTGGGGCGAGGAGCAGTTCTTC

V: TRBV7-6
size: NA
J: TRBJ2-6
length: 16
D: NA
CDR3: CASSLSGNYGPLDLTF
DNA: TGTGCCAGCAGCTTGAGTGGTAATTACGGACCCCTCGACCTGACTTTC

V: TRBV2
size: NA
J: TRBJ1-5
length: 17
D: NA
CDR3: CASSDQLGHCNSQPQHF
DNA: TGTGCCAGCAGTGACCAGCTCGGACATTGCAATAGTCAGCCCCAGCATTTT

V: TRBV11-2
size: few
J: TRBJ1-6
length: 14
D: TRBD1
CDR3: CASSLRDRGSPLHF
DNA: TGTGCCAGCAGCTTACGGGACAGGGGTTCACCCCTCCACTTT

V: TRBV7-2
size: many
J: TRBJ1-6
length: 15
D: NA
CDR3: CASSPGPTGNSPLHF
DNA: TGTGCCAGCAGCCCCGGGCCCACAGGGAATTCACCCCTCCACTTT

V: TRBV7-9
size: few
J: TRBJ2-1
length: 15
D: NA
CDR3: CASSIASSAYNEQFF
DNA: TGTGCCAGTAGTATAGCAAGCAGCGCCTACAACGAGCAGTTCTTC

V: TRBV7-9
size: NA
J: TRBJ2-6
length: 17
D: NA
CDR3: CASSLQGTLAGADVLTF
DNA: TGTGCCAGCAGCCTTCAGGGGACATTGGCTGGCGCCGACGTCCTGACTTTC

V: TRBV2
size: NA
J: TRBJ2-3
length: 14
D: NA
CDR3: CASSPVSVPDTQYF
DNA: TGTGCCAGCAGTCCGGTCTCGGTCCCAGATACGCAGTATTTC

V: TRBV7-2
size: NA
J: TRBJ2-5
length: 14
D: NA
CDR3: CASSLAGQHETQYF
DNA: TGTGCCAGCAGCTTAGCGGGTCAGCACGAGACCCAGTACTTC

V: TRBV7-8
size: few
J: TRBJ2-1
length: 16
D: NA
CDR3: CASSQGGGDGQDEQFF
DNA: TGTGCCAGCAGCCAGGGGGGGGGCGACGGTCAGGATGAGCAGTTCTTC

V: TRBV7-8
size: NA
J: TRBJ1-2
length: 16
D: NA
CDR3: CASSLGEGAVVYGYTF
DNA: TGTGCCAGCAGCTTGGGGGAGGGCGCCGTCGTATATGGCTACACCTTC

V: TRBV7-2
size: NA
J: TRBJ2-5
length: 12
D: NA
CDR3: CAVSGGAETQHF
DNA: TGTGCCGTCAGTGGTGGGGCGGAGACCCAGCACTTC

V: TRBV7-8
size: NA
J: TRBJ2-1
length: 15
D: TRBD1
CDR3: CASSLDGQGGNQQFF
DNA: TGTGCCAGCAGCTTAGATGGACAGGGGGGGAATCAGCAGTTCTTC

V: TRBV7-9
size: NA
J: TRBJ2-2
length: 12
D: NA
CDR3: CASSLVPGGVFF
DNA: TGTGCCAGCAGCTTAGTACCAGGCGGGGTGTTTTTT

V: TRBV7-9
size: NA
J: TRBJ2-3
length: 13
D: NA
CDR3: CASGLGGRDTEYF
DNA: TGTGCCAGCGGGTTAGGGGGTAGGGATACGGAGTATTTC

V: TRBV2
size: NA
J: TRBJ2-2
length: 12
D: TRBD2
CDR3: CASSFGGRELFF
DNA: TGTGCCAGCAGTTTTGGGGGGAGGGAGCTGTTTTTC

V: TRBV19
size: once
J: TRBJ2-1
length: 15
D: TRBD1
CDR3: CASSGTGTCCGTQFF
DNA: TGTGCCAGTAGTGGGACAGGGACTTGTTGCGGTACCCAGTTCTTC

V: TRBV7-3
size: NA
J: TRBJ1-1
length: 15
D: NA
CDR3: CASSFLAGTTNEQFF
DNA: TGTGCCAGCAGCTTCCTTGCGGGAACGACCAACGAGCAGTTCTTT

V: TRBV2
size: NA
J: TRBJ1-1
length: 15
D: NA
CDR3: CASSGGGGTNTEAFF
DNA: TGTGCCAGCAGTGGGGGGGGGGGCACGAACACTGAAGCTTTCTTT

V: TRBV5-5
size: NA
J: TRBJ2-7
length: 15
D: TRBD1
CDR3: CASSLRSGQSYEQYF
DNA: TGTGCCAGCAGCTTGCGGTCGGGACAGTCCTACGAGCAGTACTTC

V: TRBV19
size: NA
J: TRBJ2-3
length: 16
D: NA
CDR3: CASSTGVTTSTDTQYF
DNA: TGTGCCAGTAGTACAGGGGTCACCACTAGCACAGATACGCAGTATTTT

V: TRBV9
size: few
J: TRBJ2-7
length: 16
D: NA
CDR3: CASSVGPQRAPGEQYF
DNA: TGTGCCAGCAGCGTAGGCCCACAGCGCGCGCCGGGCGAGCAGTACTTC

V: TRBV9
size: NA
J: TRBJ2-7
length: 14
D: NA
CDR3: CASSVGGGATDKHF
DNA: NA

V: TRBV9
size: NA
J: TRBJ2-5
length: 14
D: NA
CDR3: CATRRAGHIQTFDF
DNA: TGTGCCACCAGAAGAGCTGGGCACATTCAGACCTTCGACTTC

V: TRBV9
size: few
J: TRBJ2-4
length: 13
D: TRBD1
CDR3: CASSDRTGNIQYF
DNA: TGTGCCAGCAGCGACCGGACAGGGAACATTCAGTACTTC

V: TRBV7-9
size: NA
J: TRBJ2-7
length: 13
D: NA
CDR3: CASDLEGGIEQHF
DNA: TGTGCCAGCGACTTGGAGGGGGGAATCGAGCAGCACTTC

V: TRBV5-8
size: NA
J: TRBJ2-1
length: 15
D: NA
CDR3: CASSYSNRAYNEQFF
DNA: TGTGCCAGCAGCTACTCCAACAGAGCCTACAATGAGCAGTTCTTC

V: TRBV7-9
size: NA
J: TRBJ2-1
length: 18
D: NA
CDR3: CASSLTGSHGANDNEQFF
DNA: TGTGCCAGCAGCTTAACGGGTAGCCACGGGGCCAACGACAATGAGCAGTTCTTC

V: TRBV7-6
size: NA
J: TRBJ2-5
length: 12
D: NA
CDR3: CASSGGAETDYF
DNA: TGTGCCAGCAGCGGGGGAGCGGAGACCGACTACTTC

V: TRBV24-1
size: NA
J: TRBJ1-4
length: 18
D: NA
CDR3: CATSDKKTGEQINEKLFF
DNA: TGTGCCACCAGTGACAAGAAAACAGGAGAACAAATTAATGAAAAACTGTTTTTT

V: TRBV9
size: NA
J: TRBJ1-2
length: 16
D: TRBD1
CDR3: CATSTRDRGLTYGYTF
DNA: TGTGCCACCAGCACACGGGACAGGGGCTTGACCTATGGCTACACCTTC

V: TRBV7-3
size: NA
J: TRBJ1-1
length: 15
D: NA
CDR3: CASSLDLTADTEAFF
DNA: TGTGCCAGCAGCTTAGATCTGACAGCGGATACTGAGGCTTTCTTT

V: TRBV19
size: NA
J: TRBJ2-7
length: 14
D: TRBD1
CDR3: CASKPGQGTYEQYF
DNA: TGTGCCAGTAAGCCGGGACAGGGTACCTACGAGCAGTACTTC

V: TRBV7-8
size: NA
J: TRBJ2-6
length: 17
D: NA
CDR3: CASSLDRADSYARVLTF
DNA: TGTGCCAGCAGCTTAGATAGGGCCGACTCGTACGCCAGGGTCCTGACTTTC

V: TRBV7-2
size: NA
J: TRBJ2-3
length: 14
D: NA
CDR3: CASSFDRGAAALSF
DNA: TGTGCCAGCAGCTTTGATCGAGGTGCGGCAGCGCTTTCCTTT

V: TRBV2
size: NA
J: TRBJ2-1
length: 15
D: TRBD2
CDR3: CASSEVSGVYNEQFF
DNA: TGTGCCAGCAGTGAGGTCAGCGGGGTATACAATGAGCAGTTCTTC

V: TRBV7-3
size: NA
J: TRBJ1-1
length: 15
D: NA
CDR3: CASSFAGTWDNTQFF
DNA: TGTGCCAGCAGCTTCGCAGGCACTTGGGACAATACCCAGTTCTTT

V: TRBV5-5
size: NA
J: TRBJ2-3
length: 13
D: NA
CDR3: CASSFNRADTQYF
DNA: TGTGCCAGCAGCTTTAACAGGGCAGATACGCAGTATTTT

V: TRBV25-1
size: NA
J: TRBJ2-5
length: 15
D: NA
CDR3: CASSALTAYQETQYF
DNA: TGTGCCAGCAGTGCGCTGACAGCGTACCAAGAGACCCAGTACTTC

V: TRBV5-1
size: NA
J: TRBJ2-7
length: 14
D: NA
CDR3: CASSLASGSHEQYF
DNA: TGCGCCAGCAGCTTGGCCTCGGGGTCCCACGAGCAGTACTTC

V: TRBV7-8
size: NA
J: TRBJ2-7
length: 14
D: TRBD1
CDR3: CASRIGEGANEQYF
DNA: TGTGCCAGCAGGATCGGAGAGGGGGCCAACGAGCAGTACTTC

V: TRBV11-3
size: NA
J: TRBJ2-1
length: 16
D: NA
CDR3: CASSLERRNGQDEQFF
DNA: TGTGCCAGCAGCTTGGAGCGGAGAAACGGTCAGGATGAGCAGTTCTTC

V: TRBV9
size: NA
J: TRBJ1-1
length: 15
D: NA
CDR3: CASSLESATQYYAFF
DNA: TGTGCCAGCAGCTTAGAGTCGGCAACGCAGTATTATGCTTTCTTT

V: TRBV25-1
size: NA
J: TRBJ1-4
length: 14
D: NA
CDR3: CASRERGGREKLFF
DNA: TGTGCCAGCAGAGAGAGGGGGGGTCGAGAAAAACTGTTTTTT

V: TRBV7-9
size: NA
J: TRBJ2-2
length: 13
D: NA
CDR3: CASSFYRTGGLFF
DNA: TGTGCCAGCAGTTTTTACAGAACCGGGGGGCTGTTTTTT

V: TRBV7-9
size: NA
J: TRBJ2-3
length: 14
D: NA
CDR3: CASSSVAGSYSKEF
DNA: TGTGCCAGCAGCTCTGTGGCGGGTAGCTACTCCAAGGAGTTT